The 15 T cell receptor beta chains below all came from one sample that was sequenced in a study of T-cell reconstitution after alpha-beta-depleted transplantation in children. A TCRbeta library incorporating unique molecular identifiers was prepared. TCRdb re-called the PCR reads through MiXCR, storing one row per CDR3 protein. There are 500,000 to 650,000 distinct CDR3 sequences in the sample; about 10% occur only once, and 12% to 15% lies in the top ten. Material: PBMCs, mostly from graft donor cells, obtained 180 days after TCRalphabeta/CD19-depleted stem cell transplant. All receptors come from a female patient younger than 10 who had a stem cell transplant for aplastic anemia, so the T cells may come from the graft donor.

This clonotype appeared a few times. V and J are TRBV4-3 and TRBJ2-7; the D gene is possibly TRBD1 (5 bases). Germline CDR1 reads LGHNA; CDR2 reads YSLEER. Deletions cut 1 base from V and 3 bases from J, with 13 bases between. CDR3 length: 15 amino acids. This chain's CDR3 is CASSQGFSRDYEQYF. The CDR3 nucleotides are TGCGCCAGCAGCCAAGGGTTCAGCAGGGACTACGAGCAGTACTTC.

This rearrangement joins TRBV6-2 or TRBV6-3 to TRBJ2-2; D unresolved. This CDR3 is 13 amino acids long. Trimming removed 7 bases at V and 1 base at J, with 7 bases between. The germline V gene has CDR1 MNHEY and CDR2 SVGEGT. The CDR3 sequence: CASIYRNTGELFF. The CDR3 DNA follows: TGTGCCAGCATCTACAGGAACACCGGGGAGCTGTTTTTT.

The chain combines TRBV9 with TRBJ2-7; either TRBD1 or TRBD2 may supply D (5 bases each). CDR1 SGDLS and CDR2 YYNGEE come from the germline V gene. V lost 2 bases, J lost 4 bases, and 16 bases lay in between. The length of the CDR3 is 15 residues. CDR3 amino acids: CASSVGTSLFYEQYF. CDR3 nucleotide sequence: TGTGCCAGCAGCGTTGGGACCTCCTTATTTTACGAGCAGTACTTC.

This chain connects TRBV5-5 to TRBJ2-7; tentatively, D is TRBD1 (6 bases). CDR1 is SGHKS, CDR2 YYEKEE, per germline (reference sequence). This CDR3 contains 18 residues. The V gene lost 1 base and the J gene lost 6 bases, with 26 bases spanning the gap. CDR3 DNA sequence: TGTGCCAGCAGCTTGTCAAGGGGCGATAACTTAAGACAGGTCGAGCAGTACTTC. It specifies CASSLSRGDNLRQVEQYF.

This clonotype came up a few times. The V and J genes are TRBV9 and TRBJ2-1; 16 bases are a match to TRBD2. The germline V gene has CDR1 SGDLS and CDR2 YYNGEE. The junction had 6 bases not matched to a gene; V was cut back by 3 bases and J by 0 bases. This CDR3 region has 19 residues. In nucleotides, the CDR3 is TGTGCCAGCAGCGGAGGGACTAGCGGGAGGGCGAGCTCCTACAATGAGCAGTTCTTC. This translates into CASSGGTSGRASSYNEQFF.

The V gene is TRBV4-2, the J gene TRBJ2-5, with 13 bases matching TRBD2. The CDR3 covers 15 residues. The trim removed 6 bases at V and 2 bases at J, leaving 3 bases unmatched. Germline lookup yields CDR1 LGHNA and CDR2 YNFKEQ. CDR3 nucleotide sequence: TGTGCCAGCAGGGCGGGACTAGCGGGGCAAGAGACCCAGTACTTC. Its translation is CASRAGLAGQETQYF.

This clonotype was observed a few times. This rearrangement joins TRBV4-3 to TRBJ1-6; 8 bases fit TRBD1. Germline assignment: CDR1 LGHNA and CDR2 YSLEER. CDR3 length: 15 residues. V lost 1 base and J lost 7; bases outside the gene matches: 3. The CDR3 protein is CASSQGGTGNSPLHF. In nucleotides, the CDR3 is TGCGCCAGCAGCCAAGGAGGGACAGGAAATTCACCCCTCCACTTT.

This clonotype was counted at least ten times. The chain has TRBV25-1 and TRBJ1-4; a weak D match, TRBD1 (5 bases). Trimming removed 3 bases at V and 13 bases at J, with 15 bases between. Per germline, CDR1 MGHDK and CDR2 SYGVNS. The CDR3 contains 13 residues. The CDR3 region is CASSDGTFDLLFF. CDR3 nucleotide sequence: TGTGCCAGCAGTGACGGGACTTTCGATTTACTGTTTTTT.

This clonotype was observed a few times. The V gene is TRBV7-2, the J gene TRBJ1-2; D remains unclear. The ends were cut back, 5 bases at V and 1 base at J, with 14 bases in the middle. The length of the CDR3 is 15 residues. Germline CDR1 reads SGHTA; CDR2 reads FQGNSA. The CDR3 sequence is CASSARLHDNYGYTF. CDR3 sequence (DNA): TGTGCCAGCAGCGCACGACTACATGATAACTATGGCTACACCTTC.

V and J are TRBV6-5 and TRBJ1-1; no reliable D call. The CDR3 runs 16 residues. The germline V gene encodes CDR1 MNHEY and CDR2 SVGAGI. Trimming stripped 2 bases from V and 3 bases from J, with 16 bases between. The CDR3 DNA is TGTGCCAGCAGTTACGGTTTAATGGGTACGGACACTGAAGCTTTCTTT. Translated, it gives CASSYGLMGTDTEAFF.

The chain joins TRBV12-3 or TRBV12-4 to TRBJ1-2; D uncertain. The CDR3 has 17 residues. V was trimmed by 7 bases and J by 4 bases, leaving 25 bases between them. The DNA of the CDR3 is TGTGCCAGCACCTCGAGCCCGGGAAGTGGGGATAGCTATGGCTACACCTTC. This gives the protein CASTSSPGSGDSYGYTF.

This rearrangement joins TRBV5-1 to TRBJ2-5, with TRBD2 matching over 7 bases. V shed 2 bases and J 4 bases; nucleotides not matched to a gene: 8. Germline V gene data show CDR1 as SGHRS and CDR2 as YFSETQ. The CDR3 is 15 residues long. The CDR3 region has the DNA TGCGCCAGCAGCTTTCCGGGGGGAATAGGAGAGACCCAGTACTTC. Amino acid sequence: CASSFPGGIGETQYF.

This clonotype came up a few times. The rearrangement joins TRBV7-2 to TRBJ2-7; D not certain. V dropped 5 bases and J dropped 3 bases, with 11 bases sitting between them. The CDR3 is 13 amino acids. Germline CDR1 is SGHTA and CDR2 is FQGNSA. The DNA of the CDR3 is TGTGCCAGCAGCCCGGACGGTGTCTACGAGCAGTACTTC. This sequence encodes CASSPDGVYEQYF. The whole variable domain, filled in from reference TRBV7-2 and TRBJ2-7, reads GAGVSQSPSNKVTEKGKDVELRCDPISGHTALYWYRQSLGQGLEFLIYFQGNSAPDKSGLPSDRFSAERTGGSVSTLTIQRTQQEDSAVYLCASSPDGVYEQYFGPGTRLTVT.

This clonotype was picked up a small number of times. The chain combines TRBV6-5 with TRBJ1-4; 10 nucleotides line up with TRBD1. J lost 8 bases, V lost 0 bases, and 0 bases had no gene match. Germline CDR1 is MNHEY and CDR2 is SVGAGI. The CDR3 contains 14 residues. The CDR3 protein is CASSYSGQGEKLFF. In DNA, the CDR3 is TGTGCCAGCAGTTACTCGGGACAGGGGGAAAAACTGTTTTTT.

This clonotype was seen a few times. This chain uses TRBV28 with TRBJ2-5; D is tentatively TRBD1 or TRBD2 (5 bases each). The germline gives CDR1 MDHEN, CDR2 SYDVKM. The V gene lost 6 bases and the J gene lost 5 bases, with 19 bases spanning the gap. The CDR3 runs to 15 residues. The CDR3 DNA is TGTGCCAGCAGCCCAGACGGGGCTAGTTGGGAGACCCAGTACTTC. It translates to CASSPDGASWETQYF.